The TCR beta chain under discussion was sequenced for a study of regulatory T cells in long-lasting Graves disease. iRepertoire HTBI primers and Arm-PCR of CDR3 regions built TCR beta libraries. Authors' data handling: The samples yielded about 60 TRBV and approximately 15 TRBJ segments. One entry per CDR3 protein, called by TCRdb with MiXCR from the multiplex PCR reads. TCRdb's processing, not the authors', yielded these V and J calls. The sample holds a few hundred thousand distinct CDR3 sequences, approximately 20% seen once. Trimming took 3 bases from V and 4 from J; bases not matched to a gene: 8. CDR3 size: 15 residues. Germline V gene sequence: CDR1 LNHDA, CDR2 SQIVND (reference sequence). Time point: newly diagnosed GD, antithyroid drugs for less than 3 months. RNA extracted from PBMCs served as the sequencing template. This clonotype was picked up a small number of times.

The chain uses TRBV19 and TRBJ1-2, with TRBD1 matching 7 bases. Sequenced material: peripheral blood mononuclear cells (PBMCs), taken at new diagnosis, from a patient treated with antithyroid drugs. The TCR was taken from a female donor with Graves disease. In nucleotides, the CDR3 is TGTGCCAGTAGTATGGGACAGAACCGGTTCTATGGCTACACCTTC. Translation gives CASSMGQNRFYGYTF.